These T cell receptor beta chains were read from a single sample in a study of T cells in Graves' hyperthyroidism and ophthalmopathy. TCRdb re-called the multiplex PCR reads with MiXCR, one entry per CDR3 protein. This table holds around 300,000 distinct CDR3 sequences, around 15% found once. Input material: blood. These receptors all come from a woman aged 40 to 49 with Graves' ophthalmopathy. Each CDR3 is given with its conserved first and last residue. The order of the fields is CDR3 length, V gene, CDR3 protein.

17	TRBV15	CATSPSSEGKGAGELFF
18	TRBV4-1	CASSLPGDRGLRNQPQHF
16	TRBV3-1	CASSQDRGDYNSPLHF
16	TRBV2	CASSGMGPATNEKLFF
14	TRBV20-1	CSASGLGNSEKLFF
14	TRBV18	CASSRTGDPDTQYF
13	TRBV10-1	CASSDRRDYGYTF
17	TRBV12-3/TRBV12-4	CASSFLQRGQINEKLFF
15	TRBV12-3/TRBV12-4	CASSLSPRGFYGYTF
16	TRBV6-1	CASSYEGTGMNTEAFF
14	TRBV29-1	CSVVAPDSSYEQYF
13	TRBV12-3/TRBV12-4	CASSLGGNTEALF
15	TRBV19	CASSMRTSGRRELFF
15	TRBV18	CASSPQQAGGTEAFF
12	TRBV2	CASSAGPFTQYF
16	TRBV28	CASSPTGEARQETQYF
17	TRBV6-2/TRBV6-3	CTSNPYRTVSGANVLTF
20	TRBV20-1	CSARDLELTGDAPMNTEAFF
14	TRBV12-3/TRBV12-4	CASSLATSGGKQFF
13	TRBV10-3	CAISEAPADTQYF
15	TRBV27	CASRGQGASRFGPFF
13	TRBV2	CASSSILDGEQFF
13	TRBV19	CASSIVRAGELFF
15	TRBV5-6	CASSIGTGQLYGYTF
20	TRBV4-2	CASSQEWTSYRLSSGNTIYF